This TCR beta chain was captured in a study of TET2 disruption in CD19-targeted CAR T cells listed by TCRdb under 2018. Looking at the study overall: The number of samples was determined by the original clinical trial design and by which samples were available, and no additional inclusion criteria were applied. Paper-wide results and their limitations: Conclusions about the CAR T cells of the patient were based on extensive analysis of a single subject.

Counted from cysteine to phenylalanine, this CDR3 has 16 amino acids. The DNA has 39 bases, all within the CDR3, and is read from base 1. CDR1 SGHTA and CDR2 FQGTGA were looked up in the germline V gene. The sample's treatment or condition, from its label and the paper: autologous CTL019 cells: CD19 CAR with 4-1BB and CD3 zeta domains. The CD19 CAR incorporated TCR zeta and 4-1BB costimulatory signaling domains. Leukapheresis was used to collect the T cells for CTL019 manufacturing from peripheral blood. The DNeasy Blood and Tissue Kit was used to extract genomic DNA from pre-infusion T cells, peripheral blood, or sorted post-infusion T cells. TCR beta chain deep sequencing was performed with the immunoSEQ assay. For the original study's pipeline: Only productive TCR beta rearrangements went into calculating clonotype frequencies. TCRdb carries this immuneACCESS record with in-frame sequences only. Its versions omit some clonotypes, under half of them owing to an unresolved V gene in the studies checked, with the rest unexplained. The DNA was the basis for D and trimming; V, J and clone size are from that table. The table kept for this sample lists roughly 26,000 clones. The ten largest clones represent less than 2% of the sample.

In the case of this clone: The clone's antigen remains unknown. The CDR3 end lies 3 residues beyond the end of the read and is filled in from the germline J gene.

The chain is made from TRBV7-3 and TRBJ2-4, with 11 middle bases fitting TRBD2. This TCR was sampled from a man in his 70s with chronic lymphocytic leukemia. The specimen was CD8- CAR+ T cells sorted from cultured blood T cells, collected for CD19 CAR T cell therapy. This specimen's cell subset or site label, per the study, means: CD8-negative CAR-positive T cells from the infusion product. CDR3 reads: CASSLGASGGQETQYF. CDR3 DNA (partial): TGTGCCAGCAGCTTGGGGGCTAGCGGGGGGCAAGAGACT.